This T cell receptor beta chain was identified in a study of shared clonotypes between healthy human individuals. The protocol was immunoSEQ multiplex PCR, while the TCRdb copy is restricted to in-frame clones and leaves out a portion. Of hundreds of thousands of clones in the sample, 60% to 75% were seen once. From germline, CDR1 is SGHTA and CDR2 FQGNSA. This CDR3 comprises 15 residues. V lost 6 bases to trimming and J lost 4 bases, with 16 bases between them. A remark on this clone: What it recognizes is unknown.

Study-wide points: Among donors, the sharing of clonotypes was expected to be influenced by sequencing depth.

The sample taken for sequencing was memory CD4+ T cells sorted from blood. As to subset: CD45RA-negative fraction. The chain carries TRBV7-2 and TRBJ1-3; tentative D call: TRBD1 (6 bases). This receptor was identified in a woman in her 30s in good health. The DNA for the CDR3 is TGTGCCAGCAGTCGAGATACAGGGCGAGGAAACACCATATATTTT. It encodes CASSRDTGRGNTIYF. The whole variable domain, remainder taken from reference TRBV7-2 and TRBJ1-3, is GAGVSQSPSNKVTEKGKDVELRCDPISGHTALYWYRQSLGQGLEFLIYFQGNSAPDKSGLPSDRFSAERTGGSVSTLTIQRTQQEDSAVYLCASSRDTGRGNTIYFGEGSWLTVV.